This TCR beta chain was captured in a study of blood T cell repertoires in COVID-19. Study summary: There were acute and convalescent COVID-19 samples, and they came from the United States, Italy and Spain. PBMCs, B-cell-depleted T cells, or T cells provided the cDNA or gDNA that made up the material.

Libraries were prepared by immunoSEQ multiplex PCR; TCRdb keeps only in-frame clonotypes and omits some of them. The table shows 180,000 or so clones, with around 87% occurring only once. This CDR3 region has 13 residues. J lost 3 bases, V lost 8 bases, and 6 bases had no gene match. Germline-derived CDR1 and CDR2 are WSHSY and SAAADI. Material: peripheral blood. The V gene is TRBV10-2, the J gene TRBJ2-7, with 8 bases that match TRBD2. The receptor was isolated from a man aged 40-55 years with active or convalescent COVID-19. CDR3: CASAGGAVYEQYF. DNA of the CDR3: TGCGCCAGCGCCGGGGGGGCAGTCTACGAGCAGTACTTC.